This T cell receptor beta chain is drawn from a study of T-cell memory formation after mild COVID-19. As concerns this clonotype: Its antigen remains unidentified.

Amplification by 5'RACE using constant-segment primers produced TCR alpha and TCR beta cDNA libraries that carried sample barcodes and UMIs. Using its own MiXCR run on the 5' RACE reads, TCRdb lists one record per CDR3 protein. Of around 180,000 distinct CDR3 sequences in the sample, approximately 16% were seen once. General study results and limits: Contracting clones from day 15 to 85 had balanced CD4/CD8; later expanders favoured CD4+. Mainly in CM and EM were contracting CD4+ clones; CD8+ were in EMRA.

The V segment lost 4 bases and the J segment 5 bases; nucleotides outside the gene matches: 9. Germline-derived CDR1 and CDR2 are LGHNA and YNFKEQ. This CDR3 has 16 amino acids. This clonotype was sampled from an adult woman who had mild COVID-19 (a few samples of this study predate the infection). Cell type and time point are not known. Sequencing was carried out using PBMCs or a T cell subset sorted from them (not recorded which). The rearrangement joins TRBV4-2 to TRBJ1-5, with 9 bases fitting TRBD1. The CDR3, as DNA: TGTGCCAGCAGCCCAGAGAGGACAGGGGTTTATCAGCCCCAGCATTTT. Its protein is CASSPERTGVYQPQHF.